The 14 T cell receptor beta chains given below trace back to one sample, sequenced in a study of CD8 T cells in ankylosing spondylitis. No antigens are known for them. TCRdb ran MiXCR on the 5' RACE reads and lists one entry per CDR3 protein. The table records approximately 220,000 distinct CDR3 sequences, around 17% of them present only once. General study points: Among TCR beta sequences, a motif of roughly 8 highly homologous variants appeared characteristic of ankylosing spondylitis blood.

Sequenced material: blood, either unsorted or a sorted T cell fraction (not recorded which). The receptors originated from a male donor with ankylosing spondylitis.

This clonotype turned up a few times. For the CDR3, the DNA is TGCAGCGGAAAGGGACCGGAAAACACTGAAGCTTTCTTT. This sequence encodes CSGKGPENTEAFF. The chain couples TRBV29-1 to TRBJ1-1; D perhaps matches TRBD1 (5 bases). Germline CDR1 and CDR2: SQVTM and ANQGSEA. The CDR3 loop spans 13 amino acids. V was shortened by 7 bases and J by 2 bases, with 14 bases between the two germline ends.

This clonotype has just a few counts. This chain links TRBV10-2 with TRBJ2-2; D is unclear. Trimming shortened V by 6 bases and J by 5 bases, and 13 bases separated the two germline ends. The germline CDR1 and CDR2 sequences are WSHSY and SAAADI. There are 14 residues in the CDR3. The CDR3 nucleotides are TGCGCCAGCAGCTTCGCCACCCCAACCGGGGAGCTGTTTTTT. Protein product: CASSFATPTGELFF.

The chain uses TRBV9 and TRBJ2-1; 9 positions match TRBD1. Looked up from germline, CDR1 is SGDLS and CDR2 is YYNGEE. J lost 1 base, V lost 3 bases, and 5 bases had no gene match. This CDR3 has 16 residues. CDR3 sequence reads: CASSGTGGASYNEQFF. CDR3 nucleotide sequence: TGTGCCAGCAGCGGTACAGGGGGCGCATCCTACAATGAGCAGTTCTTC. The whole variable domain, filled in from reference TRBV9 and TRBJ2-1, reads DSGVTQTPKHLITATGQRVTLRCSPRSGDLSVYWYQQSLDQGLQFLIQYYNGEERAKGNILERFSAQQFPDLHSELNLSSLELGDSALYFCASSGTGGASYNEQFFGPGTRLTVL.

In its sample, this clonotype was seen a few times. This chain's CDR3 is CAWKGVGDTEAFF. CDR3 nucleotide sequence: TGTGCCTGGAAAGGGGTCGGTGACACTGAAGCTTTCTTT. This sequence joins TRBV30 and TRBJ1-1; a weak D match, TRBD1 (5 bases). This CDR3 has 13 residues. Germline lookup yields CDR1 GTSNPN and CDR2 SVGIG (reference sequence). V lost 4 bases and J lost 3, with 12 bases in between.

The J gene is TRBJ2-3, the V gene TRBV6-2 or TRBV6-3; D could derive from TRBD1 or TRBD2 (5 bases each). There are 13 residues in the CDR3. Germline assignment: CDR1 MNHEY and CDR2 SVGEGT. V was cut by 5 bases and J by 7 bases, with 13 bases left in between. The CDR3 loop reads CASSKSGHNTQYF. Written as DNA, the CDR3 is TGTGCCAGCAGTAAGAGCGGACACAATACGCAGTATTTT.

The V gene is TRBV27, the J gene TRBJ2-7; 9 bases fit TRBD2. Losses at the gene ends were 5 bases for V and 3 bases for J; bases not matched to a gene: 5. The CDR3 runs 14 residues. Germline V lookup: CDR1 MNHEY, CDR2 SMNVEV (reference sequence). This CDR3 is CASSVAGAVYEQYF. The CDR3 region has the DNA TGTGCCAGCAGTGTAGCGGGAGCGGTCTACGAGCAGTACTTC.

CDR3 sequence (DNA): TGTGCTAGTGGTATACCGGGACCCAGGGACACCGGGGAGCTGTTTTTT. Residues: CASGIPGPRDTGELFF. V is TRBV12-5 and J is TRBJ2-2; D possibly matches TRBD1 or TRBD2 (5 bases each). The germline CDR1 and CDR2 sequences are LGHNT and FRNRAP. V was pared by 5 bases and J by 3 bases, with 16 bases between. The CDR3 length is 16 residues.

This clonotype was seen ten or more times. The V call is TRBV4-2, the J call TRBJ2-7, with a tentative D call TRBD2 (5 bases). V gave up 0 bases and J gave up 6 bases, with 18 bases separating them. Looked up from germline, CDR1 is LGHNA and CDR2 is YNFKEQ. CDR3 length: 16 amino acids. The CDR3 reads CASSQDGSVTKLEQYF. In nucleotides, the CDR3 is TGTGCCAGCAGCCAAGATGGTAGCGTAACCAAGCTCGAGCAGTACTTC.

The V call is TRBV10-3, the J call TRBJ1-1, with D unclear. CDR1 and CDR2 from the germline V gene are ENHRY and SYGVKD. The CDR3 has 13 amino acids. Trimming pared 0 bases from V and 7 bases from J, leaving 9 bases between. Written as DNA, the CDR3 is TGTGCCATCAGTGAGTCAAACGGGGATGAAGCTTTCTTT. Residues: CAISESNGDEAFF.

Only a few counts were recorded for this clonotype. The J gene is TRBJ2-1, the V gene TRBV10-3; the D gene is possibly TRBD2 (6 bases). CDR1 is ENHRY, CDR2 SYGVKD, per germline. Trimming stripped 0 bases from V and 8 bases from J, with 14 bases between. The CDR3 is made up of 15 amino acids. Here the CDR3 reads CAISESVGGFHEQFF. The CDR3 nucleotides read TGTGCCATCAGTGAGTCAGTAGGAGGGTTCCATGAGCAGTTCTTC.

This clonotype was seen a few times. This chain joins TRBV27 and TRBJ2-7; D may match TRBD1 or TRBD2 (5 bases each). V lost 3 bases to trimming and J lost 2 bases, with 11 bases between them. CDR3 length: 14 residues. Looked up from germline, CDR1 is MNHEY and CDR2 is SMNVEV (reference sequence). The CDR3 DNA reads as TGTGCCAGCAGTTTGTCGGGACCTACCTACGAGCAGTACTTC. Translating it yields CASSLSGPTYEQYF.

The chain links TRBV9 to TRBJ1-3; D is unclear. The germline V and J ends were trimmed by 0 bases and 0 bases, with 7 bases remaining between them. Germline CDR1 SGDLS, CDR2 YYNGEE. The CDR3 totals 15 residues. The DNA for the CDR3 is TGTGCCAGCAGCGTAGGCGATAGCTCTGGAAACACCATATATTTT. This encodes CASSVGDSSGNTIYF.

V gene TRBV5-1 combines with J gene TRBJ1-1; D not resolved. V lost 1 base and J lost 6, with 10 bases in between. CDR3 size: 13 residues. From germline, CDR1 is SGHRS and CDR2 YFSETQ. CDR3 DNA: TGCGCCAGCAGCTTGTTGGTCGGCGCTGAAGCTTTCTTT. The encoded protein is CASSLLVGAEAFF.

The CDR3, as DNA: TGTGCCAGCAGAGGACTAGCGGGGCCCGCCTCTGGGGCCAACGTCCTGACTTTC. Encoded protein: CASRGLAGPASGANVLTF. The chain joins TRBV12-3 or TRBV12-4 to TRBJ2-6, with 12 bases identical to TRBD2. This CDR3 is 18 amino acids long. The junction had 6 bases not matched to a gene; V was cut back by 6 bases and J by 0 bases.